The clone carrying this T cell receptor beta chain was counted many times. Its antigen is currently unknown. Quantitative 5'-RACE with molecular barcodes produced the TCR beta libraries. TCRdb ran MiXCR on the 5' RACE reads and lists one entry per CDR3 protein. The top ten clones hold roughly 46% of a sample with a few hundred thousand distinct CDR3 sequences, about a sixth of them seen once. The data stem from a study of CD8 T cells in ankylosing spondylitis. Study results and caveats: Disease-linked clones reportedly concentrated significantly in matched ankylosing spondylitis synovial fluid. Fewer than ten highly homologous variants made up a TCR beta motif that seemed to typify ankylosing spondylitis blood. Disease-linked clones proved CD8+ and comparatively uncommon in peripheral blood. Past studies reported some motif variants in reactive arthritis synovial fluid and blood.

Germline CDR1 ENHRY, CDR2 SYGVKD. V lost 7 bases, J lost 4 bases, and 18 bases lay in between. This CDR3 region has 15 residues. This chain uses TRBV10-3 with TRBJ2-3, with D perhaps matching TRBD2 (7 bases). This TCR came from a male donor with ankylosing spondylitis. Input material: blood, either unsorted or a sorted T cell fraction (not recorded which). The DNA of the CDR3 is TGTGCCATCAATGGAGAAGGGGGGGTTCCAGATACGCAGTATTTT. Translation gives CAINGEGGVPDTQYF.